This T cell receptor beta chain came from a study of cytomegalovirus exposure and HLA in healthy donors. J lost 5 bases, V lost 3 bases, and 3 bases had no gene match. Germline CDR1 and CDR2: SGHDT and YYEEEE. The CDR3 length is 13 residues. Amplification used 60 Vbeta primers and 13 Jbeta primers. Sequencing used immunoSEQ multiplex PCR; TCRdb keeps in-frame clones, though not all of them. This sample has under 200,000 clones, with around two thirds found just once. In regard to this clone: The antigen is undetermined.

Notes on the study in general: The study designated about 160 TCR beta chains cytomegalovirus-associated. In a later analysis, HLA-associated TCR beta chains were more clonally expanded than equally common others. Sequence variants that were highly shared formed a cluster that was likely a sequencing artifact. A classifier reportedly called cytomegalovirus status with high sensitivity and specificity.

This rearrangement joins TRBV5-6 to TRBJ1-1, with 8 positions matching TRBD1. The sample was PBMCs. The receptor was derived from a man aged 50 to 60 in good health and CMV-seronegative. The CDR3 loop reads CASSWTGLTEAFF. As DNA, the CDR3 is TGTGCCAGCAGCTGGACAGGGTTGACTGAAGCTTTCTTT.